This TCR beta chain was retrieved from a study of shared clonotypes between healthy human individuals. The assay was immunoSEQ multiplex PCR, and TCRdb's table has in-frame clones only and misses some. The sample lists some 2,500,000 clones, 93% seen once, with about 0.39% in the top ten. The CDR3 loop spans 12 amino acids. CDR1 is SGHTA, CDR2 FQGNSA, per germline. Trimming removed 4 bases at V and 13 bases at J, with 16 bases between. Sequenced input: naive CD4+ T cells from PBMCs. Indicated subset: CD45RA+ positively selected. This clonotype originated in a man aged 18 to 30 in good health. Some clones in this sample may be carry-over from other donors' samples. J is TRBJ1-2 and V is TRBV7-2; D is unresolved. CDR3 amino acids: CASSSEIPVGTF. CDR3 nucleotide sequence: TGTGCCAGCAGCTCAGAGATTCCGGTGGGCACCTTC.